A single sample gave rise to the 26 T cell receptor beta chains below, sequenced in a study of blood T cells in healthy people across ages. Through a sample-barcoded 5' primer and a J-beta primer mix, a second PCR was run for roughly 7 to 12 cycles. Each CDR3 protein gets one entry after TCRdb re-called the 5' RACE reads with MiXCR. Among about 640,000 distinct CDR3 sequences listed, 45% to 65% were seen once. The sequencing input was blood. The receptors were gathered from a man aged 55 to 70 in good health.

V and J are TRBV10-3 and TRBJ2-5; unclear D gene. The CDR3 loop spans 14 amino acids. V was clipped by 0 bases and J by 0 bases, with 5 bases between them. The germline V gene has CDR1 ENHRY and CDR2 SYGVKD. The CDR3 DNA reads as TGTGCCATCAGTGAGTCGCTTGACCAAGAGACCCAGTACTTC. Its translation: CAISESLDQETQYF.

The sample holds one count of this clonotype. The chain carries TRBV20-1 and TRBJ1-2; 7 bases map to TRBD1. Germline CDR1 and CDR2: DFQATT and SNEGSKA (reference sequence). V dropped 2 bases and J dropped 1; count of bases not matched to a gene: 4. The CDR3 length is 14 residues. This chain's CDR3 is CSARPGQSNYGYTF. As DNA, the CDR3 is TGCAGTGCTAGACCGGGACAGAGTAACTATGGCTACACCTTC.

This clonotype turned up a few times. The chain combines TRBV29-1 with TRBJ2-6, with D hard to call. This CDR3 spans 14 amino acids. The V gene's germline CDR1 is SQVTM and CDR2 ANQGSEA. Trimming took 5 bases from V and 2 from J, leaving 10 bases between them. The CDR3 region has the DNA TGCAGCGTTCTTGAAGTCCCTGGGGCCAACGTCCTGACTTTC. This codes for CSVLEVPGANVLTF.

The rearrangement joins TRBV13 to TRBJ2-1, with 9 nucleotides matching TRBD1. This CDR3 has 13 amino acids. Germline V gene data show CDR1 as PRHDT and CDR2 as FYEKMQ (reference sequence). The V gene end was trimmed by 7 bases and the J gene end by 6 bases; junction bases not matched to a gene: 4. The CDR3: CASTTDRGNEQFF. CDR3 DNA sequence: TGTGCCAGCACCACGGACAGGGGCAATGAGCAGTTCTTC. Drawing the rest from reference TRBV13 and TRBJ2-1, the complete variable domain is AAGVIQSPRHLIKEKRETATLKCYPIPRHDTVYWYQQGPGQDPQFLISFYEKMQSDKGSIPDRFSAQQFSDYHSELNMSSLELGDSALYFCASTTDRGNEQFFGPGTRLTVL.

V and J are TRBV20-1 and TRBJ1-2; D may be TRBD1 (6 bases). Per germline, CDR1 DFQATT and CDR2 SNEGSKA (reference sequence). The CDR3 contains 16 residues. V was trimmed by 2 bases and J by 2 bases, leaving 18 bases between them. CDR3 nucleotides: TGCAGTGCTAGAAATGAGGGGGGGACGGGGAACTATGGCTACACCTTC. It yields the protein CSARNEGGTGNYGYTF.

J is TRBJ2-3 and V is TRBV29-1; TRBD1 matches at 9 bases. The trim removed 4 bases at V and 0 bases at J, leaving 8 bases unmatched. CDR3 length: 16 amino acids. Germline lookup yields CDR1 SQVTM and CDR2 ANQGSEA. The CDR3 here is CSVGPTGGSSTDTQYF. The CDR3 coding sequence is TGCAGCGTTGGACCAACAGGGGGCAGCAGCACAGATACGCAGTATTTT.

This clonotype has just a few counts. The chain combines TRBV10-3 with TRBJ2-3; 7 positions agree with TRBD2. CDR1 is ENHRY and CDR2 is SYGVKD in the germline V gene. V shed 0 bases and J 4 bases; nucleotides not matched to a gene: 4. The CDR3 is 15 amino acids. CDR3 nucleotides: TGTGCCATCAGTGAGTCGAGGCTAGCGGCAGATACGCAGTATTTT. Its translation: CAISESRLAADTQYF.

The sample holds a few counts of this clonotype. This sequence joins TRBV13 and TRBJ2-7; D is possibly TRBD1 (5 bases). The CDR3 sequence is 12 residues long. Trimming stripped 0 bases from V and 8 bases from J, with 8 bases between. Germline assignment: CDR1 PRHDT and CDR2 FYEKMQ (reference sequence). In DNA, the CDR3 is TGTGCCAGCAGCTTAGGGCAGGGTCAGCAGTACTTC. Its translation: CASSLGQGQQYF.

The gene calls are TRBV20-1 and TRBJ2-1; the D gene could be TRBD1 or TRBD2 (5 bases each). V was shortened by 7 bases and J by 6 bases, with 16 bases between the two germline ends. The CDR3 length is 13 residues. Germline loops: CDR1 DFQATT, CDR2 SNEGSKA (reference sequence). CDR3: CSGNRGLLNEQFF. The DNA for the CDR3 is TGCAGTGGGAACCGGGGCCTGCTCAATGAGCAGTTCTTC.

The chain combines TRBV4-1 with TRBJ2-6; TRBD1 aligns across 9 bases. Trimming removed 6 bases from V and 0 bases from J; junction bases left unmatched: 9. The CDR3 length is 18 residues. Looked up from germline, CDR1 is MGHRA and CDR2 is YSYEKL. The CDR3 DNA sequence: TGCGCCAGCAGTCATCCGGGACAGGGACTCTCTGGGGCCAACGTCCTGACTTTC. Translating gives CASSHPGQGLSGANVLTF.

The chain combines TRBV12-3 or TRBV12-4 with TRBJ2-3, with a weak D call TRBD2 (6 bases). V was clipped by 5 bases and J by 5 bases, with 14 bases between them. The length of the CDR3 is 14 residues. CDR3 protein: CASSGGGRGDTQYF. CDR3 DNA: TGTGCCAGCAGTGGTGGGGGGAGAGGAGATACGCAGTATTTT.

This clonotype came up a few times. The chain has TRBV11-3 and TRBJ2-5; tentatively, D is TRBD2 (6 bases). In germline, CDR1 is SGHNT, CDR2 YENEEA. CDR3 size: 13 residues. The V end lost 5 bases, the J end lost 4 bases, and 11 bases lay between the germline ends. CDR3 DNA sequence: TGTGCCAGCAGCGGCGGGATCTCAGAGACCCAGTACTTC. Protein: CASSGGISETQYF.

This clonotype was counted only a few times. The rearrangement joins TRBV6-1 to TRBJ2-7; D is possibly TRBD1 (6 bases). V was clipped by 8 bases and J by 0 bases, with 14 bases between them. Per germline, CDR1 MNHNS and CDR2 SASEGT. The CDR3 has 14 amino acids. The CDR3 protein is CASEWDTYSYEQYF. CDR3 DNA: TGTGCCAGCGAGTGGGACACCTACTCCTACGAGCAGTACTTC.

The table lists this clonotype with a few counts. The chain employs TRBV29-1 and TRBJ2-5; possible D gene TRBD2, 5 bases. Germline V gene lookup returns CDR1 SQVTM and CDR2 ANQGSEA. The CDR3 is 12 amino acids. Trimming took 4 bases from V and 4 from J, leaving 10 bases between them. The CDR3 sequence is CSVAGMGETQYF. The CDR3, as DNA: TGCAGCGTTGCCGGGATGGGAGAGACCCAGTACTTC.

The CDR3 sequence: CSARTGKGSYEQYF. The CDR3 DNA reads TGCAGTGCTAGGACAGGTAAAGGCTCCTACGAGCAGTACTTC. This chain uses TRBV20-1 with TRBJ2-7; D may be TRBD1 (6 bases). V was clipped by 3 bases and J by 0 bases, with 12 bases between them. Looked up from germline, CDR1 is DFQATT and CDR2 is SNEGSKA (reference sequence). CDR3 length equals 14 residues.

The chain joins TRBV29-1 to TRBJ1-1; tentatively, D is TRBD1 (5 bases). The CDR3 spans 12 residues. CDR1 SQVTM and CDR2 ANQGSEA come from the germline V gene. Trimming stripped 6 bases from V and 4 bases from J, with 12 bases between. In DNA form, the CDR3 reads TGCAGCGTCCGCCGGGGGGGCACTGAAGCTTTCTTT. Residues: CSVRRGGTEAFF.

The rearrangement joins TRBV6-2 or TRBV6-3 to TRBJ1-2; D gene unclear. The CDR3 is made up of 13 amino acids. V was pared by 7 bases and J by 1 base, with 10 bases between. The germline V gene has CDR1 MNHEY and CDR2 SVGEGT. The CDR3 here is CASNYFFNYGYTF. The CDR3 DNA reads TGTGCCAGCAACTACTTTTTTAACTATGGCTACACCTTC.

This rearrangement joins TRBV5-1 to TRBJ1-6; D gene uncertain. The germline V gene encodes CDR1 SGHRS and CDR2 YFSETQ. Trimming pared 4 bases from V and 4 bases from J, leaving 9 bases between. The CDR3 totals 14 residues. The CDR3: CASSPGVYNSPLHF. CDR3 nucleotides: TGCGCCAGCAGCCCCGGGGTGTATAATTCACCCCTCCACTTT.

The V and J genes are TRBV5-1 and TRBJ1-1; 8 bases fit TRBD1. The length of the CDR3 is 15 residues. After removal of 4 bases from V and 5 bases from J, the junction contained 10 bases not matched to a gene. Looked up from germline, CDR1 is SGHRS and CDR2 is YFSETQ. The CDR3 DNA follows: TGCGCCAGCAGCCCGGGGAGACAGGGGTATACTGAAGCTTTCTTT. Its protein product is CASSPGRQGYTEAFF.

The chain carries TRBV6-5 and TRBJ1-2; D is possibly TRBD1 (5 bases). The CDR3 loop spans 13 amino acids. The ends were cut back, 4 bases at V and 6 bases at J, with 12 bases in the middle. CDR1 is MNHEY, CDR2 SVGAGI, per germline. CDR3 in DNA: TGTGCCAGCAGTTTCCAGGGATCCCATGGCTACACCTTC. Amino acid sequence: CASSFQGSHGYTF.

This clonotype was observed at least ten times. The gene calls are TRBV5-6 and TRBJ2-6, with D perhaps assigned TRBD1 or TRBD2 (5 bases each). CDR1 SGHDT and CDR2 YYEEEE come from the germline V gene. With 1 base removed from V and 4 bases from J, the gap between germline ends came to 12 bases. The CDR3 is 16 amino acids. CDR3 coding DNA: TGTGCCAGCAGCTTGATGTCAGGGAGCGGGGCCAACGTCCTGACTTTC. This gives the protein CASSLMSGSGANVLTF.

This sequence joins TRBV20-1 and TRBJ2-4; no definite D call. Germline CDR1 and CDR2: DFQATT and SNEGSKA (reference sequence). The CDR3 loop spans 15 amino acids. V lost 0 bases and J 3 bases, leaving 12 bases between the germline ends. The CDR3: CSARDRNRNKNIQYF. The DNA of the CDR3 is TGCAGTGCTAGAGACCGAAACCGGAACAAAAACATTCAGTACTTC.

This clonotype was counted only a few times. CDR3 region: CASRGAGTETQYF. The CDR3 DNA reads TGTGCCAGCAGGGGGGCCGGCACTGAGACCCAGTACTTC. V gene TRBV28 combines with J gene TRBJ2-5; D is perhaps TRBD1 (6 bases). V lost 6 bases and J lost 5, with 13 bases in between. The CDR3 runs to 13 residues. The germline gives CDR1 MDHEN, CDR2 SYDVKM. The full variable domain, in which reference TRBV28 and TRBJ2-5 provide the parts outside the CDR3, is DVKVTQSSRYLVKRTGEKVFLECVQDMDHENMFWYRQDPGLGLRLIYFSYDVKMKEKGDIPEGYSVSREKKERFSLILESASTNQTSMYLCASRGAGTETQYFGPGTRLLVL.

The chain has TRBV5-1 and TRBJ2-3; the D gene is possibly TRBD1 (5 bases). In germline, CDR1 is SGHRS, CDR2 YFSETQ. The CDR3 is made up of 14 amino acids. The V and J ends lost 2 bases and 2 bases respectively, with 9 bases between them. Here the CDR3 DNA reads TGCGCCAGCAGCTTAGGGGCGATCACAGATACGCAGTATTTT. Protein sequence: CASSLGAITDTQYF.

The CDR3 nucleotides are TGTGCCAGCAGTTTAGATTCGGGGGACAATGAGCAGTTCTTC. Amino acids: CASSLDSGDNEQFF. The V and J genes are TRBV12-3 or TRBV12-4 and TRBJ2-1; tentative D call: TRBD2 (6 bases). This CDR3 has 14 amino acids. V lost 1 base to trimming and J lost 5 bases, with 9 bases between them.

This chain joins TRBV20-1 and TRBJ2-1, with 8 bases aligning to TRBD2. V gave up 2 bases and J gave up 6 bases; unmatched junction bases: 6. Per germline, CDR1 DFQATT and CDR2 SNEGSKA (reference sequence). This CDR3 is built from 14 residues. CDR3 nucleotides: TGCAGTGCTAGAAACGTAGCGGGACTCAATGAGCAGTTCTTC. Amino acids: CSARNVAGLNEQFF.